This TCR beta chain was documented in a study of T cell responses to AZD1222 COVID-19 vaccine. Study-level findings and limits: Just five or six AZD1222 recipients were seropositive at baseline. Two AZD1222 doses significantly raised spike-specific TCR breadth and depth over controls.

V was cut by 0 bases and J by 10 bases, with 11 bases left in between. CDR3 size: 13 residues. Germline-derived CDR1 and CDR2 are SGHKS and YYEKEE (reference sequence). Second-dose groups at about 4 or about 12 weeks were pooled. The protocol was immunoSEQ multiplex PCR, while the TCRdb copy is restricted to in-frame clones and leaves out a portion. The sample records roughly 100,000 clones, about nine tenths being singletons. A few counts support this clone. No antigen is known for it. The receptor comes from an adult who received the AZD1222 COVID-19 vaccine. V gene TRBV5-5 combines with J gene TRBJ2-1; D remains unclear. This sample comprised peripheral blood, obtained 28 days after the second AZD1222 dose. The CDR3 is CASSLGLPPEQFF. CDR3 coding DNA: TGTGCCAGCAGCTTGGGGCTGCCGCCCGAGCAGTTCTTC.